This TCR beta chain was sequenced in a study of cytomegalovirus exposure and HLA in healthy donors. The PCR used 60 Vbeta and 13 Jbeta primers. TCRdb's copy holds only in-frame clones and misses some; the assay was immunoSEQ multiplex PCR. This sample has 110,000 to 150,000 clones; around four fifths occur once, and the top ten carry roughly 2%. Trimming left V 0 bases short and J 3 bases short, with 8 bases between. This CDR3 is 14 amino acids long. Germline-derived CDR1 and CDR2 are MNHEY and SVGAGI. The clonotype comes from a man aged 30-40 years in good health and CMV-seronegative. The material sequenced was PBMCs. The chain uses TRBV6-5 and TRBJ1-2; perhaps TRBD1 as D (5 bases). CDR3 amino acids: CASSYSETDYGYTF. In nucleotides, the CDR3 is TGTGCCAGCAGTTACTCCGAGACAGACTATGGCTACACCTTC.